Sequencing of this T cell receptor (beta chain) was carried out in a study of shared clonotypes between healthy human individuals. Study background: Donor composition was a couple of women and three men, aged 18 to 49.

CD8 cells classed as naive were CD45RO-negative and positively selected for CCR7, excluding terminally differentiated effector memory CD45RA+ cells. On this clone itself: Its antigen is unknown.

The V gene's germline CDR1 is MDHEN and CDR2 SYDVKM. J gave up 0 bases and V 4 bases, and 5 bases lay outside the gene matches. The CDR3 extends over 17 amino acids. Study-wide findings and caveats: Relative to memory subsets, naive subsets generally showed larger estimated richness. Some naive CD4 clonotypes, 4% to 6%, turned up in common across a few donors.

Per the authors' pipeline: ImmunoSEQ output held junction-only sequences without quality scores, so filtering differed. Sequencing was performed with immunoSEQ multiplex PCR; in TCRdb, only in-frame clones are kept and a portion is missing. That table gives V, J and clone size, and the DNA gave D and trimming. This table has roughly 2.1 million clones, under 95% appearing once. This sequence was found in a man between 18 and 35 years old in good health. Some clones in this sample may be carry-over from other donors' samples. The sample consisted of naive CD8+ T cells from PBMCs. V and J are TRBV28 and TRBJ2-7; 14 bases map to TRBD2. DNA for the CDR3: TGTGCCAGCAGTTCTGGACTAGCGGGGGGTAGCTCCTACGAGCAGTACTTC. Amino acid sequence: CASSSGLAGGSSYEQYF.